This TCR beta chain was observed in a study of cytomegalovirus exposure and HLA in healthy donors. It was with 60 Vbeta and 13 Jbeta primers that the PCR ran. Only in-frame clones appear in the TCRdb table, and some are missing; sequencing was by immunoSEQ multiplex PCR. The table has about 180,000 clones, roughly 75% seen once. J lost 6 bases, V lost 5 bases, and 14 bases had no gene match. The germline V gene encodes CDR1 LNHDA and CDR2 SQIVND (reference sequence). This CDR3 is 17 amino acids long. Material: PBMCs. This chain connects TRBV19 to TRBJ2-2; TRBD2 agrees at 8 bases. The clonotype comes from a woman in her 30s in good health and CMV-seronegative. The CDR3 coding sequence is TGTGCCAGTAGTTCCTCCGGGACTAGTCTTTGGGCCGGGGAGCTGTTTTTT. Translated, it gives CASSSSGTSLWAGELFF. Drawing the rest from reference TRBV19 and TRBJ2-2, the complete variable domain is DGGITQSPKYLFRKEGQNVTLSCEQNLNHDAMYWYRQDPGQGLRLIYYSQIVNDFQKGDIAEGYSVSREKKESFPLTVTSAQKNPTAFYLCASSSSGTSLWAGELFFGEGSRLTVL.